This T cell receptor (beta chain) is drawn from a study of T cell responses to AZD1222 COVID-19 vaccine. Between the trimmed V and J ends, which lost 3 bases and 3 bases, there was a span of 11 bases. The CDR3 extends over 14 amino acids. The germline CDR1 and CDR2 sequences are KGHSH and LQKENI. Profiling relied on immunoSEQ multiplex PCR, and the TCRdb table lists in-frame clones only, not all of them. The sample includes fewer than 200,000 clones, over 85% of them seen just once. The sequenced sample was peripheral blood, obtained on day 0 of AZD1222 vaccination. V usage is TRBV18 and J usage is TRBJ1-1; possibly TRBD1 for D (5 bases). This TCR came from an adult in good health. The CDR3 spells CASSPRGEDTEAFF. The DNA of the CDR3 is TGTGCCAGCTCACCCCGGGGGGAAGACACTGAAGCTTTCTTT. Looking up the rest from reference TRBV18 and TRBJ1-1 gives the full variable domain: NAGVMQNPRHLVRRRGQEARLRCSPMKGHSHVYWYRQLPEEGLKFMVYLQKENIIDESGMPKERFSAEFPKEGPSILRIQQVVRGDSAAYFCASSPRGEDTEAFFGQGTRLTVV.